The entry that follows covers one T cell receptor (beta chain) sequence. The germline V gene encodes CDR1 MNHNY and CDR2 SVGAGI (reference sequence). V lost 0 bases and J lost 6; bases outside the gene matches: 3. This CDR3 has 16 amino acids. In the original analysis: Amplification from reference gene primers served as the basis for estimated nucleated cell counts. Produced via immunoSEQ multiplex PCR; TCRdb's table is partial and in-frame only. From that table come the V and J calls and clone size; the DNA was used to work out D and trimming. The data show roughly 250,000 clones, around 89% seen once. This specimen belongs to a study of blood T cell repertoires in COVID-19. The wider study: The samples span acute and convalescent COVID-19 from the United States, Italy and Spain. In each case, the material was cDNA or gDNA derived from T cells, B-cell-depleted T cells, or PBMCs.

The sequence was obtained from a man aged 30-40 years with acute or convalescent COVID-19. The sample comprised peripheral blood. V usage is TRBV6-6 and J usage is TRBJ2-1, with 12 nucleotides matching TRBD2. For the CDR3, the DNA is TGTGCCAGCAGTTACTCTCTAGCGGGGGGGCCCAATGAGCAGTTCTTC. Protein product: CASSYSLAGGPNEQFF.